This TCR beta chain was captured in a study of follicular helper T cells after annual influenza vaccination. Points on this clone: Its target is unknown.

Findings of the study overall: Productive TCRB sequences came from only about 9-22% of cells.

The method was immunoSEQ multiplex PCR; TCRdb's version includes in-frame clones alone and lacks a portion of them. The sample has some 15,000 clones; 84% are singletons. The ends were cut back, 5 bases at V and 0 bases at J, with 12 bases in the middle. The CDR3 covers 15 residues. Germline V gene data show CDR1 as SNHLY and CDR2 as FYNNEI. Stated time point: 2014-2015 season, pre-vaccination. The input for sequencing was CXCR5- memory CD4+ T cells sorted from blood, taken on the day of influenza vaccination. This clonotype was sampled from an adult who received the influenza vaccine. The rearrangement uses TRBV2 and TRBJ2-3; the D is unclear. CDR3 sequence reads: CASSLGVDSTDTQYF. In DNA, the CDR3 is TGTGCCAGCAGTCTCGGTGTGGATAGCACAGATACGCAGTATTTT.